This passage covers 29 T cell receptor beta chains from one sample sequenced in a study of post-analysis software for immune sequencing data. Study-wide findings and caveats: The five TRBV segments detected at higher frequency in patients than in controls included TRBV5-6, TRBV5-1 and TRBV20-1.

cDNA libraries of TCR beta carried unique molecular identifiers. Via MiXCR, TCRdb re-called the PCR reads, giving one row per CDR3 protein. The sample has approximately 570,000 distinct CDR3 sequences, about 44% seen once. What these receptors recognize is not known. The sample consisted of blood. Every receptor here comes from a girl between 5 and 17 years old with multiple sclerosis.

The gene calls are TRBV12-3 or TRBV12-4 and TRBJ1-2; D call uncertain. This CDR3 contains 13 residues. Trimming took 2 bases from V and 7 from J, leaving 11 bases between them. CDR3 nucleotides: TGTGCCAGCAGTTTATCAGGAAGGACTGGCTACACCTTC. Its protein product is CASSLSGRTGYTF.

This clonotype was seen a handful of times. This chain's CDR3 is CASSLRTSGAYEQYF. CDR3 nucleotide sequence: TGTGCCAGCAGTTTGAGGACCTCAGGGGCCTACGAGCAGTACTTC. This chain uses TRBV12-3 or TRBV12-4 with TRBJ2-7; D might be TRBD1 (6 bases). The CDR3 is made up of 15 amino acids. The germline V and J ends were trimmed by 3 bases and 2 bases, with 14 bases remaining between them.

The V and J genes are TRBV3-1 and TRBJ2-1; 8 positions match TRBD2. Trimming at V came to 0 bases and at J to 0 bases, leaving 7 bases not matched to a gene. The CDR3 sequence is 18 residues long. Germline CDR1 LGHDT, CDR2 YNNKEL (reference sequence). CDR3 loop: CASSQERLAYRSYNEQFF. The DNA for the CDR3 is TGTGCCAGCAGCCAAGAACGACTAGCGTATCGCTCCTACAATGAGCAGTTCTTC.

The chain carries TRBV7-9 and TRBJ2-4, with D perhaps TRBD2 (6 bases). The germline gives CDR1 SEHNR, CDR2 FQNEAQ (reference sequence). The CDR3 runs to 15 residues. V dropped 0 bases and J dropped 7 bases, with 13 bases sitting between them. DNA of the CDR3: TGTGCCAGCAGCTTAGCGCAGAGCGGAGGGAACATTCAGTACTTC. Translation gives CASSLAQSGGNIQYF. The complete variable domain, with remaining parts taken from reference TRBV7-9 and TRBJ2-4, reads DTGVSQNPRHKITKRGQNVTFRCDPISEHNRLYWYRQTLGQGPEFLTYFQNEAQLEKSRLLSDRFSAERPKGSFSTLEIQRTEQGDSAMYLCASSLAQSGGNIQYFGAGTRLSVL.

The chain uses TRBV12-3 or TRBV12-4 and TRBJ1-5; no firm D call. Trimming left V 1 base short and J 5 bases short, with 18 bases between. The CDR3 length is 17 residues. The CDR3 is CASSLGSGPAEDQPQHF. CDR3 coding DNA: TGTGCCAGCAGTTTAGGATCTGGTCCCGCCGAGGATCAGCCCCAGCATTTT.

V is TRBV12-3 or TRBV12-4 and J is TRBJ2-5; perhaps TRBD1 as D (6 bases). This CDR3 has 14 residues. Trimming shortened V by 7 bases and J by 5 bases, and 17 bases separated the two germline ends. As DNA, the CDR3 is TGTGCCAGCACCCTACAGGGCCTGGGGGAGACCCAGTACTTC. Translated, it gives CASTLQGLGETQYF.

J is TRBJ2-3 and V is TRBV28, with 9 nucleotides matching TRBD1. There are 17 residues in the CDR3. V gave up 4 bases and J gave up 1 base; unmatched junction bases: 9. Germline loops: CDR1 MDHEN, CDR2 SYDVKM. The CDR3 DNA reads TGTGCCAGCAGTTACCCCGCTAGGACAGGGGGCACAGATACGCAGTATTTT. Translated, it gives CASSYPARTGGTDTQYF.

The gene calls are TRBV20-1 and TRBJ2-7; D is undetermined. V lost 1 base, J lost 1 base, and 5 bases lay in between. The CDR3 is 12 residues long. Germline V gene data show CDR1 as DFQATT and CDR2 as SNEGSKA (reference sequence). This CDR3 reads CSARAESYEQYF. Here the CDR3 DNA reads TGCAGTGCTAGAGCTGAATCCTACGAGCAGTACTTC.

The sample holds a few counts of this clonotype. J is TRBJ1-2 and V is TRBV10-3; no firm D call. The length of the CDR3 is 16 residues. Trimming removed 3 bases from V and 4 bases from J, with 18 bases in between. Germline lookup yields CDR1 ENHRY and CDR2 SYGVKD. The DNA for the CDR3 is TGTGCCATCAGTGATACTAGTCTTAAGGGAATCTATGGCTACACCTTC. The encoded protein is CAISDTSLKGIYGYTF.

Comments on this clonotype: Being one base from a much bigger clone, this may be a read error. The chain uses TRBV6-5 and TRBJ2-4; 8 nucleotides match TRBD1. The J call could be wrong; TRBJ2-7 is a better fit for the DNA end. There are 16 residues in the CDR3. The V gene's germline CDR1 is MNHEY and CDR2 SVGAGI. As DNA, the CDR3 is TGTGCCAGCAGCCCACGGCGGACAGGGAAGGCTTACGAGCAGTACTTC. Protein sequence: CASSPRRTGKAYEQYF.

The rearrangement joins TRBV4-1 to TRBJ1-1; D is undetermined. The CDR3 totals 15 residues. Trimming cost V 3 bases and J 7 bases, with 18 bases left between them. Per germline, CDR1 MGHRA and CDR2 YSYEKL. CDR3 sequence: CASSQEPRMDGEAFF. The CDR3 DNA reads TGCGCCAGCAGCCAGGAGCCTCGGATGGACGGTGAAGCTTTCTTT.

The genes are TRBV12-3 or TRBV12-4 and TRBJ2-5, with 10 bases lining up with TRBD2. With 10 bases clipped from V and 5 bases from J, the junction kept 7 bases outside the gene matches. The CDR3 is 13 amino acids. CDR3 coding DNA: TGTGCCACGGCTAGCGGGAGTTGGGAGACCCAGTACTTC. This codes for CATASGSWETQYF.

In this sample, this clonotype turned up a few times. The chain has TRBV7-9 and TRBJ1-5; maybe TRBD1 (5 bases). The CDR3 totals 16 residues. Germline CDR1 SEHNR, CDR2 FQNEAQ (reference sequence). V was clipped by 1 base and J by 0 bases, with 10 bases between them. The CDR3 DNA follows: TGTGCCAGCAGCTTAGAAGGGACCATTAGCAATCAGCCCCAGCATTTT. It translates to CASSLEGTISNQPQHF.

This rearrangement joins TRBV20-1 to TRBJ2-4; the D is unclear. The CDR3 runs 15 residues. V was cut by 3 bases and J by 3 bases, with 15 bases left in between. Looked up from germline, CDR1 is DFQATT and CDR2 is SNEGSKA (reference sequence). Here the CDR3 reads CSARDARVDKNIQYF. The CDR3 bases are TGCAGTGCTAGGGATGCTAGGGTGGACAAAAACATTCAGTACTTC.

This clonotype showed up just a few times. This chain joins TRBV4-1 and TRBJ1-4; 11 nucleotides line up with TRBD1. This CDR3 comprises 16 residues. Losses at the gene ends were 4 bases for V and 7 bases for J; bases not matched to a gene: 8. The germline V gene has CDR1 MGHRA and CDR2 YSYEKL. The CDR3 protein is CASSLNPGQGVEKLFF. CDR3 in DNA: TGCGCCAGCAGCCTGAACCCGGGACAGGGGGTTGAAAAACTGTTTTTT.

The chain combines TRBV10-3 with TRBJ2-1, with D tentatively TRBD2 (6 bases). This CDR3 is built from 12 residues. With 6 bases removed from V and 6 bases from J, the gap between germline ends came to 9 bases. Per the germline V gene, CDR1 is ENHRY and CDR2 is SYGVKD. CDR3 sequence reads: CAIRTSVNEQFF. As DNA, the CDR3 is TGTGCCATCAGGACTAGTGTCAATGAGCAGTTCTTC.

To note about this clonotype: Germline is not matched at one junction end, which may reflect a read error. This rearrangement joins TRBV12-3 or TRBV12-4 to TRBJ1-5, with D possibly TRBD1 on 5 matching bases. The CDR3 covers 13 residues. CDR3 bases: TGTGCCAGCTGTTTGGGGGAGGGTCAGCCCCAGCATTTT. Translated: CASCLGEGQPQHF.

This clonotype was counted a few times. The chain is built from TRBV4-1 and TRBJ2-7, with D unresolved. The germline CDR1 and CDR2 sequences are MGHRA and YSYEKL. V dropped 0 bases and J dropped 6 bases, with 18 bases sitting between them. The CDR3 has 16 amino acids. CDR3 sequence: CASSQEGAGDPFEQYF. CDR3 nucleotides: TGCGCCAGCAGCCAAGAAGGAGCAGGTGACCCTTTCGAGCAGTACTTC.

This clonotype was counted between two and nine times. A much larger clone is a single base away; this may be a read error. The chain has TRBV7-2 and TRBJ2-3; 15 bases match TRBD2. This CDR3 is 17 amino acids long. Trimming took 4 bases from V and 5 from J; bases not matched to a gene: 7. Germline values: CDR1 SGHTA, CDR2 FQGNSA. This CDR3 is CASSSGRTSGGGDTQYF. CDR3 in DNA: TGTGCCAGCAGCTCAGGAAGGACTAGCGGGGGGGGAGATACGCAGTATTTT.

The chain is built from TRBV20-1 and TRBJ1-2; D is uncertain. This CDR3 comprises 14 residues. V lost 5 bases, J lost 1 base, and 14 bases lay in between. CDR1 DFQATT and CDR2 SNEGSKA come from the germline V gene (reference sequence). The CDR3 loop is CSAPSPPLNYGYTF. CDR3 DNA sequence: TGCAGTGCTCCTTCACCACCACTTAACTATGGCTACACCTTC.

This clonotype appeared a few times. CDR3 in amino acids: CASSDRTNTGELFF. In DNA, the CDR3 is TGTGCCAGCAGTGACAGGACGAACACCGGGGAGCTGTTTTTT. V is TRBV6-4 and J is TRBJ2-2; no clear D. This CDR3 contains 14 residues. Germline loops: CDR1 MRHNA, CDR2 SNTAGT. V lost 2 bases and J 0 bases, leaving 4 bases between the germline ends.

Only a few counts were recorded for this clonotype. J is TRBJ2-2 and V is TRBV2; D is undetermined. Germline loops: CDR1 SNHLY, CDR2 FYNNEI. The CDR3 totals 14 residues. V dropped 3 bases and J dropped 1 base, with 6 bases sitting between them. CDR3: CASSETGNTGELFF. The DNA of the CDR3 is TGTGCCAGCAGTGAGACGGGGAACACCGGGGAGCTGTTTTTT.

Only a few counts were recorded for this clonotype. In DNA, the CDR3 is TGTGCCAGCTCCCTAGGGGGGGCGAAGGGCTACACCTTC. Its protein is CASSLGGAKGYTF. The chain is built from TRBV7-2 and TRBJ1-2; possible D gene TRBD1, 6 bases. Trimming cost V 8 bases and J 8 bases, with 18 bases left between them. The V gene's germline CDR1 is SGHTA and CDR2 FQGNSA. The CDR3 runs 13 residues.

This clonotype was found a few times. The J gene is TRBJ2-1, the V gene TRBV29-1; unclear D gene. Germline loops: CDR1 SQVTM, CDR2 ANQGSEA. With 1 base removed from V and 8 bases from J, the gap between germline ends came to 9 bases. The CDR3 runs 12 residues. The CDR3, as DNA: TGCAGCGTTGAAGCTCGAGCGTATGAGCAGTTCTTC. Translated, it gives CSVEARAYEQFF.

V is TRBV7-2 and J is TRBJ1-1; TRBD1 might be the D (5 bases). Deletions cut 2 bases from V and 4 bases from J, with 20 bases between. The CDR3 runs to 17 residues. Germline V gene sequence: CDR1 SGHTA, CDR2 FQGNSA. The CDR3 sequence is CASSLRSSLRVRTEAFF. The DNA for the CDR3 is TGTGCCAGCAGCTTAAGATCAAGTCTCAGGGTTCGCACTGAAGCTTTCTTT.

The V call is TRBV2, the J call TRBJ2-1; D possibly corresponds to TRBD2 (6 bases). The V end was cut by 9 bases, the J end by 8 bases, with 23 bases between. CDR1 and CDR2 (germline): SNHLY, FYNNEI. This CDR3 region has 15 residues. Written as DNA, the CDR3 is TGTGCCAGAGGCCCTTTTGCGGGGCACTTAGATGAGCAGTTCTTC. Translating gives CARGPFAGHLDEQFF. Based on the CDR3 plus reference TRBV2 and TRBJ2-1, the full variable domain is EPEVTQTPSHQVTQMGQEVILRCVPISNHLYFYWYRQILGQKVEFLVSFYNNEISEKSEIFDDQFSVERPDGSNFTLKIRSTKLEDSAMYFCARGPFAGHLDEQFFGPGTRLTVL.

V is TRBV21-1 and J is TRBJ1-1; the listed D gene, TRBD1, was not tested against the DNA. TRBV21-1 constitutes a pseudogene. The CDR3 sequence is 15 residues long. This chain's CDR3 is CASRVEQGERTEAFF. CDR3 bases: TGTGCCAGCAGAGTAGAACAGGGGGAGAGGACTGAAGCTTTCTTT.

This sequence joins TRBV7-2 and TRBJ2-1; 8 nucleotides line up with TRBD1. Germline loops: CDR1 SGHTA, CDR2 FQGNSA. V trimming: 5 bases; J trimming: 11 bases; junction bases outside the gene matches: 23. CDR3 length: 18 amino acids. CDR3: CASSDQETGTGHAAKQFF. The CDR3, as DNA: TGTGCCAGCAGCGACCAGGAAACCGGGACAGGCCATGCCGCTAAGCAGTTCTTC.

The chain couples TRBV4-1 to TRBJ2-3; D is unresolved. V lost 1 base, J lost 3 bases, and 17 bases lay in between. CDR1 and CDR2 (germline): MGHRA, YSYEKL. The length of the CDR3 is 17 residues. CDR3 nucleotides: TGCGCCAGCAGCCAAGGAAGAGGAAGGGCTAAAACAGATACGCAGTATTTT. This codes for CASSQGRGRAKTDTQYF.